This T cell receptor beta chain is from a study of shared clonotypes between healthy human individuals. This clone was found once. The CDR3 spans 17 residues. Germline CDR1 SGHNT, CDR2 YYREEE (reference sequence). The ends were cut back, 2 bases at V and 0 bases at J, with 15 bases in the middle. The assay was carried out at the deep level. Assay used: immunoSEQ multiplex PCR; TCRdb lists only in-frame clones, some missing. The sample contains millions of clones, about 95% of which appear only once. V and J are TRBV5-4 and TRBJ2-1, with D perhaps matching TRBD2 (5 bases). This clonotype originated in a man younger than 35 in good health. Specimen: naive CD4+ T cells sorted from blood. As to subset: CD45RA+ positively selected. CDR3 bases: TGTGCCAGCAGCTTCTTATTAGCGAGTAGCTCCTACAATGAGCAGTTCTTC. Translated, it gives CASSFLLASSSYNEQFF. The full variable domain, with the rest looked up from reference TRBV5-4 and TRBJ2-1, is ETGVTQSPTHLIKTRGQQVTLRCSSQSGHNTVSWYQQALGQGPQFIFQYYREEENGRGNFPPRFSGLQFPNYSSELNVNALELDDSALYLCASSFLLASSSYNEQFFGPGTRLTVL.